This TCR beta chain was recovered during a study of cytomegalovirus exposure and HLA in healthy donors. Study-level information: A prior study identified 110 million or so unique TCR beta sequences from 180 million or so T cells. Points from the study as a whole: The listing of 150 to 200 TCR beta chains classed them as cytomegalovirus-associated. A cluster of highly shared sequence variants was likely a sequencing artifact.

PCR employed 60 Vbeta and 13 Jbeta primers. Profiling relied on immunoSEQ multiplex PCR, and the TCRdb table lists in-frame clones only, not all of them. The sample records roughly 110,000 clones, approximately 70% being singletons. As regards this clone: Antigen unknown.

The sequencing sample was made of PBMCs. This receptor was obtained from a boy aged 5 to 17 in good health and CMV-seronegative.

CDR3 bases: TGCGCCAGCAGCCAGGGCCCCAAAAACTATGGCTACACCTTC. Amino acid sequence: CASSQGPKNYGYTF. The rearrangement links TRBV4-1 to TRBJ1-2; no firm D call. CDR1 and CDR2 from the germline V gene are MGHRA and YSYEKL. Trimming took 3 bases from V and 2 from J, leaving 10 bases between them. The CDR3 runs 14 residues.